Sequencing of this T cell receptor beta chain was carried out in a study of T cell responses to AZD1222 COVID-19 vaccine listed by TCRdb under 2021. Looking at the study overall: AZD1222 recipients given second doses at about 4 weeks or at about 12 weeks were pooled, since spike-specific TCR depth and breadth were not found to differ between the two schedules. TCR sequencing was performed for 230 to 250 trial participants, of whom about 200 were given two doses of AZD1222 and 26 were given two doses of MenACWY control vaccine. Trial participants were enrolled by age into subgroups of 18-55, 56-69 and 70-plus years, and about 150, 27 and 61 TCR-sequenced participants, respectively, were included in these subgroups. What the work shows at the level of the full study, not this receptor alone: Conclusions about previously exposed vaccinees are limited because only five to seven AZD1222 recipients were SARS-CoV-2 seropositive at baseline. Because no day 14 peak-response samples were available, repertoires were characterized only after the peak T cell response. In the small 56-69-year group, the increase in depth fell short of significance, most likely because of low power. The whole spike protein was spanned by vaccine-associated CD4 TCRs, and dominant responses were seen in regions 160-218 and 743-854. Reportedly, almost half of the unique spike-specific TCRs recognized epitopes lying outside the regions that are mutated in the B.1.351 and B.1.1.7 variants. Most participants were white British and females outnumbered males, and the authors suggested that clonal diversity may have been underestimated. After two AZD1222 doses, spike-specific TCR breadth and depth were significantly higher than at day 0 and than in MenACWY recipients.

The time point label corresponds to: baseline before first vaccination. Samples from vaccinated people were obtained from the UK trials COV001 and COV002, which included a single-blind randomized controlled phase 2/3 trial of AZD1222 (ChAdOx1 nCoV-19) in healthy adults. For TCRbeta chain sequencing, PBMC samples from trial participants were taken at day 0 and at day 28 after the second dose. V loses 4 bases of germline sequence and J loses 1 base, and the interval between the two ends is 11 bases. The CDR3 has 14 amino acids, counting the end cysteine and phenylalanine. Of all the DNA, just the CDR3 is kept, 42 bases in frame from base 1. CDR1 and CDR2 were assigned from the germline V gene as SGHRS and YFSETQ. About this clone itself: What antigen it recognizes has not been identified. The input lacks base qualities; no much larger clone sits a single base away.

The CDR3 regions of human TCRbeta chains were analyzed by immunosequencing. As for how the authors treated the data: Repertoire TCRs were matched against a reference library of SARS-CoV-2-specific TCRs generated with the MIRA antigen-specificity platform. Breadth was defined as the fraction of unique TCRs that were SARS-CoV-2-associated, and depth was defined as the fraction of total T cells that were SARS-CoV-2-associated. Using the MIRA data, each spike-specific TCR was assigned both to the spike region to which the TCR was reactive and to a CD4 or CD8 class. Log10-transformed breadth and depth values were compared by one-way ANOVA with Sidak's multiple comparisons tests. TCRdb obtained this table from immuneACCESS and retained in-frame rearrangements with V and J assigned. These tables miss some clones; where compared with another copy, unresolved V genes account for less than half of the shortfall, and the remainder is unexplained. The V and J calls and clone size were taken over from that table, and D and trimming were inferred from the DNA. The sample contains 180,000 or so clones, more than 80% of them found a single time. Roughly 3.9% of the sample is taken by the ten largest.

The specimen was peripheral blood, collected on day 0 of AZD1222 vaccination. Recombination linked TRBV5-1 to TRBJ1-1; TRBD1 is possibly the D segment (6 matching bases). The receptor was derived from an adult in good health. The CDR3 protein is CASSATTGNTEAFF. Here is the DNA: TGCGCCAGCAGCGCGACGACAGGGAACACTGAAGCTTTCTTT.